This T cell receptor (beta chain) comes out of a study of identical twins. Overall study results and limits: Excess twin sharing in beta out-of-frame sequences was weaker.

The table lists this clonotype with a few counts. Its antigen remains unknown. The CDR3 extends over 15 amino acids. The V segment lost 2 bases and the J segment 6 bases; nucleotides outside the gene matches: 4. Germline V lookup: CDR1 KGHSH, CDR2 LQKENI. TCRdb reanalysed the 5' RACE reads using MiXCR and keeps one entry per CDR3 protein. The profile shows 500,000 to 700,000 distinct CDR3 sequences, about 7% of them singletons. A further study also used this sample, focusing on yellow fever vaccine responses in identical twins.

Sequencing was done on a sample of PBMCs. The chain links TRBV18 to TRBJ2-2; 9 bases agree with TRBD2. This TCR was recovered from a woman aged 18-35 years in good health. The CDR3 reads CASSPVAGDPGELFF. The CDR3 bases are TGTGCCAGCTCACCAGTAGCGGGAGACCCCGGGGAGCTGTTTTTT.